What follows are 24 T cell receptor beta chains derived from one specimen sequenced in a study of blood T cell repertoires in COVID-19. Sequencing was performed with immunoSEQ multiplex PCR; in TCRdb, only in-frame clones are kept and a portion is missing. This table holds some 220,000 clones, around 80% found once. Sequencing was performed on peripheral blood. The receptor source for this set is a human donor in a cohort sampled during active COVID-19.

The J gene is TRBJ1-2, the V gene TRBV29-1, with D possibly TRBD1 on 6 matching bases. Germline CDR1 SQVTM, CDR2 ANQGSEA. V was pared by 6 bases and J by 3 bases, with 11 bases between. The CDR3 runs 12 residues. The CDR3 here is CSVARTDYGYTF. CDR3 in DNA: TGCAGCGTGGCTAGGACAGACTATGGCTACACCTTC.

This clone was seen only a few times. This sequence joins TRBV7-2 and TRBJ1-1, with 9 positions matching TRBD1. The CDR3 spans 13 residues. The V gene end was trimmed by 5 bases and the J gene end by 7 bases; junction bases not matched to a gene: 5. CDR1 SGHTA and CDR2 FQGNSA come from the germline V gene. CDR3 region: CASSRDRGNEAFF. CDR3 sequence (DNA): TGTGCCAGCAGCCGCGACAGGGGGAATGAAGCTTTCTTT.

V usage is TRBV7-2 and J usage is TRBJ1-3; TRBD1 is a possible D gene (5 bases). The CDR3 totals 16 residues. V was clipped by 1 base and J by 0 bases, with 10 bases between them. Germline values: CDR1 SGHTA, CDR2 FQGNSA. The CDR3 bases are TGTGCCAGCAGCTTAGAGGGGCCAGACTCTGGAAACACCATATATTTT. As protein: CASSLEGPDSGNTIYF.

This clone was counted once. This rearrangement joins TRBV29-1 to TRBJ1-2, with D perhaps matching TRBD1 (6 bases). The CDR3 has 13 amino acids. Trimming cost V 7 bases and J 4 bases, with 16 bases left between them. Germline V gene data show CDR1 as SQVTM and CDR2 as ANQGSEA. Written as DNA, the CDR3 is TGCAGCGGCAAAGGGGGAGCCAGCTATGGCTACACCTTC. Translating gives CSGKGGASYGYTF.

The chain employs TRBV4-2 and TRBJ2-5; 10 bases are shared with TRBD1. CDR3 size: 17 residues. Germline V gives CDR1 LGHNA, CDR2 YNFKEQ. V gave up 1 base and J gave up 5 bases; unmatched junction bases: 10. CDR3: CASSQGVTGGAGETQYF. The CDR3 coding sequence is TGTGCCAGCAGCCAAGGCGTGACAGGGGGCGCGGGGGAGACCCAGTACTTC.

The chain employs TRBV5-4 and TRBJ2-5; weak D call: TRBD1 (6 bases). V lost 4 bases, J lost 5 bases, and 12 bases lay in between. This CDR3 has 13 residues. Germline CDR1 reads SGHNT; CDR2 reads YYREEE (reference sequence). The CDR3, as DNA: TGTGCCAGCAGCCTTGGGACAAGCGAGACCCAGTACTTC. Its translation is CASSLGTSETQYF.

CDR3 in amino acids: CASSDSGRGGFNEQFF. CDR3 DNA: TGTGCCAGCAGTGACTCGGGGCGGGGAGGCTTCAATGAGCAGTTCTTC. The genes are TRBV6-4 and TRBJ2-1, with D perhaps matching TRBD2 (6 bases). Per germline, CDR1 MRHNA and CDR2 SNTAGT. With 0 bases removed from V and 6 bases from J, the gap between germline ends came to 15 bases. This CDR3 comprises 16 residues.

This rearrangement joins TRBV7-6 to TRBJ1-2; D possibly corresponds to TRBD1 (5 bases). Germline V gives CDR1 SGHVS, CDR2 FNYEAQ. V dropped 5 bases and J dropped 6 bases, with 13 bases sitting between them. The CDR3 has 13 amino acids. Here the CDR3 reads CASSKNAGDGYTF. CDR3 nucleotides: TGTGCCAGCAGCAAAAATGCGGGGGATGGCTACACCTTC.

The CDR3 DNA follows: TGTGCCAGCAGACCCCAGGGGAGTGGGGGTGAAAAACTGTTTTTT. It specifies CASRPQGSGGEKLFF. The rearrangement joins TRBV6-5 to TRBJ1-4; D is possibly TRBD1 (6 bases). CDR1 is MNHEY and CDR2 is SVGAGI in the germline V gene. Trimming pared 6 bases from V and 7 bases from J, leaving 18 bases between. This CDR3 spans 15 amino acids.

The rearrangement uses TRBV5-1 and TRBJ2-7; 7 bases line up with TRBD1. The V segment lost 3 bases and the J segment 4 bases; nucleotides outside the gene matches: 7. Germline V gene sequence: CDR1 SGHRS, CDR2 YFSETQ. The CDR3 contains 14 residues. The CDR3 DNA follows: TGCGCCAGCAGCTCGAATCAACAGGGGTACGAGCAGTACTTC. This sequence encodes CASSSNQQGYEQYF.

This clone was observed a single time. CDR3 DNA: TGCGCCAGCAGCCTGGTTACTAACTCCTACAATGAGCAGTTCTTC. This codes for CASSLVTNSYNEQFF. The rearrangement uses TRBV5-1 and TRBJ2-1; unclear D gene. This CDR3 has 15 amino acids. From germline, CDR1 is SGHRS and CDR2 YFSETQ. Trimming took 4 bases from V and 0 from J, leaving 11 bases between them.

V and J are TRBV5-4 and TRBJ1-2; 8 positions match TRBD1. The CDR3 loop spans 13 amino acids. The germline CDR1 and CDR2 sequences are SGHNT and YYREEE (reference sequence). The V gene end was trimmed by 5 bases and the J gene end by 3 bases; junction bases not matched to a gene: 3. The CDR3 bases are TGTGCCAGCAGTATGGACAGGGACTATGGCTACACCTTC. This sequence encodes CASSMDRDYGYTF. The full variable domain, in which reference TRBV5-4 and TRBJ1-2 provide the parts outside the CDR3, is ETGVTQSPTHLIKTRGQQVTLRCSSQSGHNTVSWYQQALGQGPQFIFQYYREEENGRGNFPPRFSGLQFPNYSSELNVNALELDDSALYLCASSMDRDYGYTFGSGTRLTVV.

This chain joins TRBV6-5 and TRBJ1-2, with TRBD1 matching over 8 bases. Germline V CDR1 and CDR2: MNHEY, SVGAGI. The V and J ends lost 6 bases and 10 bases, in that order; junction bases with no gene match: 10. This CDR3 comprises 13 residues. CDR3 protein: CASRKQGVKFYTF. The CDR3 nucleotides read TGTGCCAGCAGGAAACAGGGGGTAAAGTTCTACACCTTC.

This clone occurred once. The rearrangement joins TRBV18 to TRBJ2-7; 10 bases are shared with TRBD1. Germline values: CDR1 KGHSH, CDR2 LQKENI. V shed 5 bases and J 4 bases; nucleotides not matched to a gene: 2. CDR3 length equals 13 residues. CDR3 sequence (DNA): TGTGCCAGCTCAAGGGACAGGGGATACGAGCAGTACTTC. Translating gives CASSRDRGYEQYF. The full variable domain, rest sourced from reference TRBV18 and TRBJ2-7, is NAGVMQNPRHLVRRRGQEARLRCSPMKGHSHVYWYRQLPEEGLKFMVYLQKENIIDESGMPKERFSAEFPKEGPSILRIQQVVRGDSAAYFCASSRDRGYEQYFGPGTRLTVT.

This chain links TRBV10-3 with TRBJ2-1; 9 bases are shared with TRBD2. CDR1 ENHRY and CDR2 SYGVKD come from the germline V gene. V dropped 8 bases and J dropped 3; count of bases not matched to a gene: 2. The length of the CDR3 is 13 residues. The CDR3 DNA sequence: TGTGCCATCCGACTAGCGGTCTACAATGAGCAGTTCTTC. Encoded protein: CAIRLAVYNEQFF.

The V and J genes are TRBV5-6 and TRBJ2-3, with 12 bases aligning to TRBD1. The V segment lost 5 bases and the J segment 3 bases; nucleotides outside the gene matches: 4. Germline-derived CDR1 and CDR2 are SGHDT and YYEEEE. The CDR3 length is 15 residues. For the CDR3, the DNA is TGTGCCAGCAGTCGGGACAGGGGGCGAACAGATACGCAGTATTTT. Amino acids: CASSRDRGRTDTQYF. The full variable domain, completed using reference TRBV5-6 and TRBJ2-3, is DAGVTQSPTHLIKTRGQQVTLRCSPKSGHDTVSWYQQALGQGPQFIFQYYEEEERQRGNFPDRFSGHQFPNYSSELNVNALLLGDSALYLCASSRDRGRTDTQYFGPGTRLTVL.

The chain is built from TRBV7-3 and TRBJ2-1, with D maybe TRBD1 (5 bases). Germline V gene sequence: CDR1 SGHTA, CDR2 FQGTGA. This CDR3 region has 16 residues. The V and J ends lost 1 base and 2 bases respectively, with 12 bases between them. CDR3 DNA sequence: TGTGCCAGCAGCTTAAGGGGCCAGCTGCCCTACAATGAGCAGTTCTTC. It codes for CASSLRGQLPYNEQFF.

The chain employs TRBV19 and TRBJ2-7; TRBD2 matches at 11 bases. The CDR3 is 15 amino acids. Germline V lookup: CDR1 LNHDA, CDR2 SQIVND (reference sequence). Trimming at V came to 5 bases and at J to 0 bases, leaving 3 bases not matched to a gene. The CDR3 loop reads CASSALAGVSYEQYF. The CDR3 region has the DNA TGTGCCAGTAGTGCACTAGCGGGAGTCTCCTACGAGCAGTACTTC.

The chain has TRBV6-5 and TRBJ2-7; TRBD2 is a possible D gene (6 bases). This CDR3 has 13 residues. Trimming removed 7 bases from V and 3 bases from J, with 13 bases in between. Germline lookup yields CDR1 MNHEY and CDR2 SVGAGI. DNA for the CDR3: TGTGCCAGCACACGGACGGGACTCTACGAGCAGTACTTC. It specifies CASTRTGLYEQYF.

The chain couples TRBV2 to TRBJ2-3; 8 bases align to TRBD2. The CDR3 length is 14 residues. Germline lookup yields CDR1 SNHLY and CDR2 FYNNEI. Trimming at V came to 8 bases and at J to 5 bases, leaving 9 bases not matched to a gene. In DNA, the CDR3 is TGTGCCAGCGGAGCGGGAGCAAGGGGAGATACGCAGTATTTT. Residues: CASGAGARGDTQYF.

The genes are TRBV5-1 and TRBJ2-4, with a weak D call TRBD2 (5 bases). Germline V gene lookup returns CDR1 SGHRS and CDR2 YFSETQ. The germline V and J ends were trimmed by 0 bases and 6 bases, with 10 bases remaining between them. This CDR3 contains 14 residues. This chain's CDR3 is CASSLAGGLNIQYF. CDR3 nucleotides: TGCGCCAGCAGCTTGGCCGGAGGTTTAAACATTCAGTACTTC.

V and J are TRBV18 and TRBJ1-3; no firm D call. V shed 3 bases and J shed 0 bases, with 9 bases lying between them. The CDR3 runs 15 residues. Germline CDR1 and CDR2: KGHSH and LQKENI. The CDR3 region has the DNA TGTGCCAGCTCACCGGAGGTCTCCTCTGGAAACACCATATATTTT. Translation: CASSPEVSSGNTIYF.

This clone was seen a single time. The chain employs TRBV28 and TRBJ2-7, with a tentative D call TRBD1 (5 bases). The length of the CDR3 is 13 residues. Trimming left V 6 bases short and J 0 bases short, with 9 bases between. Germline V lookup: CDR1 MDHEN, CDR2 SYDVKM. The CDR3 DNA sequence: TGTGCCAGCAGGCTGGGGCACTCCTACGAGCAGTACTTC. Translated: CASRLGHSYEQYF.

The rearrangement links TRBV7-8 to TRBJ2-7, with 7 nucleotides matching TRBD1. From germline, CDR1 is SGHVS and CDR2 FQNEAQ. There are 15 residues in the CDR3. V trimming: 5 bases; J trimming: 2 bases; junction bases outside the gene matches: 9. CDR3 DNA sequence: TGTGCCAGCAGCGGATTCCGGGACAGTGCCTACGAGCAGTACTTC. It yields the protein CASSGFRDSAYEQYF. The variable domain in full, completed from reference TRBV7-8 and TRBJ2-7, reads GAGVSQSPRYKVAKRGQDVALRCDPISGHVSLFWYQQALGQGPEFLTYFQNEAQLDKSGLPSDRFFAERPEGSVSTLKIQRTQQEDSAVYLCASSGFRDSAYEQYFGPGTRLTVT.